Listed here is a single TCR beta chain. Its antigen is unidentified. This specimen comes from a study of T-cell reconstitution after alpha-beta-depleted transplantation in children. General study points: T-cell counts and diversity at one year post-transplant came mainly from newly produced T cells.

The CDR3 runs 13 residues. CDR1 and CDR2 from the germline V gene are DFQATT and SNEGSKA (reference sequence). Trimming left V 4 bases short and J 1 base short, with 11 bases between. Unique molecular identifiers were incorporated during preparation of the TCRbeta library. TCRdb processed the PCR reads anew with MiXCR; each CDR3 protein has one entry. The table includes roughly 790,000 distinct CDR3 sequences, 15% to 20% detected once. The sequence derives from a male patient under 18 who had a stem cell transplant for acute lymphoblastic leukemia, so the T cells may come from the graft donor. The rearrangement links TRBV20-1 to TRBJ2-7; perhaps TRBD2 as D (6 bases). Here the sequenced sample was PBMCs, mostly from graft donor cells, taken 360 days after TCRalphabeta/CD19-depleted stem cell transplant. The CDR3 is CSATDYQSYEQYF. The CDR3 DNA reads TGCAGTGCTACGGACTATCAATCCTACGAGCAGTACTTC.